This is a list of T cell receptor beta chains from one sample in a study of regulatory T cells in long-lasting Graves disease. One entry per CDR3 protein, called by TCRdb with MiXCR from the multiplex PCR reads. The sample shows about 300,000 distinct CDR3 sequences, roughly a fifth of them seen only once. Sample: peripheral blood mononuclear cells (PBMCs), taken when the disease was refractory, from a patient treated with antithyroid drugs. The receptors were sampled from a female donor with Graves disease. CDR3s include the opening cysteine and the closing phenylalanine or tryptophan. Each record gives: D gene, clone size, J gene, V gene, CDR3 DNA, CDR3 protein. D genes are given only for firm matches. Size is stated for part of the rows, as once, few or many counts, or as a class when the clone is expanded.

D: TRBD1; size: many; J: TRBJ2-7; V: TRBV5-5; DNA: TGTGCCAGCAGCTTGTTCTCAGGGGGCCCCTACGAGCAGTACTTC; CDR3: CASSLFSGGPYEQYF
D: TRBD2; size: NA; J: TRBJ2-7; V: TRBV7-9; DNA: TGTGCCAGCAGCTTAAGCCTGGGGGGAGGGTACGAGCAGTACTTC; CDR3: CASSLSLGGGYEQYF
D: NA; size: NA; J: TRBJ2-1; V: TRBV14; DNA: TGTGCCAGCAGCCAAACCTTAGGGGCCCTGTTTCGTGCGCAGTTCTTC; CDR3: CASSQTLGALFRAQFF
D: NA; size: NA; J: TRBJ2-2; V: TRBV13; DNA: TGTGCCAGCAGCCCATTGGACGGTTGGCGATTAAACACCGGGGAGCTGTTTTTT; CDR3: CASSPLDGWRLNTGELFF
D: NA; size: NA; J: TRBJ2-5; V: TRBV20-1; DNA: TGCAGTGCTATAGGGTTAATTCCAGCCGGGAGCGGCGAGTGGAGGACCCAGTACTTC; CDR3: CSAIGLIPAGSGEWRTQYF
D: NA; size: NA; J: TRBJ2-2; V: TRBV7-2; DNA: TGTGCCAGCAGCTTATTAGCCGCGGACACCGGGGGGCTGTTTTTT; CDR3: CASSLLAADTGGLFF
D: NA; size: NA; J: TRBJ1-1; V: TRBV7-2; DNA: TGTGCCAGCAGCCTCCTACAGGGCGTCAACACTGAAGCTTTCTTT; CDR3: CASSLLQGVNTEAFF
D: NA; size: few; J: TRBJ1-1; V: TRBV6-2/TRBV6-3; DNA: TGTGCCAGCAGTTTCTTCGAAAACACTGAAGCTTTCTTT; CDR3: CASSFFENTEAFF
D: TRBD1; size: NA; J: TRBJ1-5; V: TRBV6-1; DNA: TGTGCCAGCAGCCCCGAGGGCTCATCCGATACAGGGGCCCCCATCTATGGCAATCAGCCCCAGCATTTT; CDR3: CASSPEGSSDTGAPIYGNQPQHF
D: TRBD1; size: NA; J: TRBJ1-1; V: TRBV6-1; DNA: TGTGCCAGCAGTATTCCGGGGACAGGGGGTTCTGAAGCTTTCTTT; CDR3: CASSIPGTGGSEAFF
D: NA; size: NA; J: TRBJ1-6; V: TRBV10-3; DNA: TGTGCCATCAGTGATTCCGGCGGATTTAATTCACCCCTCCACTTT; CDR3: CAISDSGGFNSPLHF
D: NA; size: NA; J: TRBJ2-3; V: TRBV11-3; DNA: TGTGCCAGCAGCTTAATGGAACAGCAGTATTTT; CDR3: CASSLMEQQYF
D: TRBD1; size: many; J: TRBJ2-7; V: TRBV2; DNA: TGTGCCAAAAGCACAGGGGTCGGGTACGAGCAGTACTTC; CDR3: CAKSTGVGYEQYF
D: NA; size: many; J: TRBJ2-7; V: TRBV6-5; DNA: TGTGCCAGCAGTTACTCATGGGGTTACGAGCAGTACTTC; CDR3: CASSYSWGYEQYF
D: NA; size: few; J: TRBJ2-2; V: TRBV7-3; DNA: TGTGCCAGCAGCTCCCTAGGGGCTGCGAACACCGGGGAGCTGTTTTTT; CDR3: CASSSLGAANTGELFF
D: NA; size: few; J: TRBJ2-2; V: TRBV30; DNA: TGTGCCTGGAAGGAGGGAATGGCCGGGGAGCTGTTTTTT; CDR3: CAWKEGMAGELFF
D: TRBD2; size: NA; J: TRBJ2-5; V: TRBV5-5; DNA: TGTGCCAGCAGCTTGGTGGGACTAGCGGGAGTGGAGACCCAGTACTTC; CDR3: CASSLVGLAGVETQYF
D: NA; size: NA; J: TRBJ2-7; V: TRBV7-9; DNA: TGTGCCAGCAGCGAACGGTCGGACAAAAACTACGAGCAGTACTTC; CDR3: CASSERSDKNYEQYF
D: TRBD1; size: NA; J: TRBJ1-4; V: TRBV4-1; DNA: TGCGCCAGCAGCCAGACAGGGGGATCAAATGAAAAACTGTTTTTT; CDR3: CASSQTGGSNEKLFF
D: NA; size: few; J: TRBJ1-3; V: TRBV5-1; DNA: TGCGCCAGCAGCTTGGATGGCCCATACTCTGGAAACACCATATATTTT; CDR3: CASSLDGPYSGNTIYF
D: TRBD2; size: few; J: TRBJ2-3; V: TRBV7-2; DNA: TGTGCCAGCAGCTTAGCGAGCGGAGGCGGATTAGCGGGGGGCACAGATACGCAGTATTTT; CDR3: CASSLASGGGLAGGTDTQYF
D: TRBD2; size: many; J: TRBJ2-7; V: TRBV7-2; DNA: TGTGCCAGCAGTGGACTAGCGGGAGCCTACGAGCAGTACTTC; CDR3: CASSGLAGAYEQYF
D: NA; size: NA; J: TRBJ2-1; V: TRBV27; DNA: TGTGCCAGCAGTTTAAGAGGGGACCAGAGATACAATGAGCAGTTCTTC; CDR3: CASSLRGDQRYNEQFF
D: NA; size: many; J: TRBJ2-5; V: TRBV28; DNA: TGTGCCAGCATCGTGAGGGAAGAGACCCAGTACTTC; CDR3: CASIVREETQYF
D: TRBD1; size: few; J: TRBJ2-6; V: TRBV7-2; DNA: TGTGCCAGCAGCTGGACAGGCATCTCTGGGGCCAACGTCCTGACTTTC; CDR3: CASSWTGISGANVLTF
D: NA; size: many; J: TRBJ2-2; V: TRBV2; DNA: TGTGCCAGCAGTGGAGGGGCTTTGGACACCGGGGAGCTGTTTTTT; CDR3: CASSGGALDTGELFF
D: NA; size: few; J: TRBJ2-7; V: TRBV6-1; DNA: TGTGCCAGCAGGGCGGGTTTTGGAGGTTACGAGCAGTACTTC; CDR3: CASRAGFGGYEQYF
D: TRBD2; size: few; J: TRBJ2-2; V: TRBV28; DNA: TGTGCCAGCACCTCCGGGACTAGCGGGAGTAGGTTCACCGGGGAGCTGTTTTTT; CDR3: CASTSGTSGSRFTGELFF
D: NA; size: NA; J: TRBJ1-1; V: TRBV27; DNA: TGTGCCAGCAGTCGCTCGGACGGGGAAGAAGCTTTCTTT; CDR3: CASSRSDGEEAFF
D: NA; size: NA; J: TRBJ1-1; V: TRBV30; DNA: TGTGCCTGGAGTCTTCAGGGTTACACTGAAGCTTTCTTT; CDR3: CAWSLQGYTEAFF
D: NA; size: NA; J: TRBJ2-1; V: TRBV4-3; DNA: TGCGCCAGCAGCCAAGATACCTGGGATGAGCAGTTCTTC; CDR3: CASSQDTWDEQFF
D: NA; size: NA; J: TRBJ1-1; V: TRBV7-2; DNA: TGTGCCAGCAGCCCATTCGTCGGGGGTAGGAACACTGAAGCTTTCTTT; CDR3: CASSPFVGGRNTEAFF
D: NA; size: many; J: TRBJ1-2; V: TRBV28; DNA: TGTGCCAGCACCGGGGCCAACTATGGCTACACCTTC; CDR3: CASTGANYGYTF
D: TRBD2; size: NA; J: TRBJ2-7; V: TRBV28; DNA: TGTGCCAGCAGTTTTAGCGGGAGCCGCTACGAGCAGTACTTC; CDR3: CASSFSGSRYEQYF
D: NA; size: few; J: TRBJ2-7; V: TRBV7-8; DNA: TGTGCCAGCAGCTTAGAGGGCATCCCCTGGATACGGCAGTACTTC; CDR3: CASSLEGIPWIRQYF
D: NA; size: NA; J: TRBJ1-1; V: TRBV6-1; DNA: TGTGCCAGCTCCTCTAGGTACCCGTCTGAAGCTTTCTTT; CDR3: CASSSRYPSEAFF
D: NA; size: few; J: TRBJ1-5; V: TRBV7-2; DNA: TGTGCCAGCAGCTTAGGGGCTTATAGCAATCAGCCCCAGCATTTT; CDR3: CASSLGAYSNQPQHF
D: NA; size: many; J: TRBJ1-5; V: TRBV3-1; DNA: TGTGCCAGCAGCCAGGGTGCCTCGGATCAGCCCCAGCATTTT; CDR3: CASSQGASDQPQHF
D: NA; size: NA; J: TRBJ1-4; V: TRBV25-1; DNA: TGTGCCAGCAGTGCGCTGGACGGGAATGAAAAACTGTTTTTT; CDR3: CASSALDGNEKLFF
D: NA; size: few; J: TRBJ2-6; V: TRBV24-1; DNA: TGTGCCACCAGTGTGGGGATTGGGGCCAACGTCCTGACTTTC; CDR3: CATSVGIGANVLTF